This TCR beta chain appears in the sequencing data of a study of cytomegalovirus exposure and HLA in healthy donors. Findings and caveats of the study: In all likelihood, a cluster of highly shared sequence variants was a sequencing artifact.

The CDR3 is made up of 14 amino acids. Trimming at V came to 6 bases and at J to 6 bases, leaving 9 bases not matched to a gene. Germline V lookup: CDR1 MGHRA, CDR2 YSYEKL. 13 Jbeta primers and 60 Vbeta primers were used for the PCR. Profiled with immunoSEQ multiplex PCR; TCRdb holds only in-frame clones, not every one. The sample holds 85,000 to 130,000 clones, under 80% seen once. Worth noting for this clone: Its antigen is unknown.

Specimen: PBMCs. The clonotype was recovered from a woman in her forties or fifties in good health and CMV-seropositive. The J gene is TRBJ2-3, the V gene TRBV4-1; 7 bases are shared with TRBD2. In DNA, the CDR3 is TGCGCCAGCAGTGGGGGAGGGGATAGGGATACGCAGTATTTT. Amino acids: CASSGGGDRDTQYF.